A single sample is the source of the 16 T cell receptor beta chains below, sequenced in a study of T cell responses to AZD1222 COVID-19 vaccine. Generated by immunoSEQ multiplex PCR, the TCRdb table keeps only in-frame clones and is missing some. The sample lists more than 90,000 clones; about four fifths were seen once. The specimen comprised peripheral blood, sampled on day 0 of AZD1222 vaccination. These receptors were taken from an adult in good health.

The count of this clone is one. V gene TRBV10-3 combines with J gene TRBJ2-1; 7 bases map to TRBD2. V trimming: 2 bases; J trimming: 0 bases; junction bases outside the gene matches: 4. The germline gives CDR1 ENHRY, CDR2 SYGVKD. CDR3 length: 16 amino acids. The CDR3 region has the DNA TGTGCCATCAGTGAGCCGACGGGGGGCTCCTACAATGAGCAGTTCTTC. Amino acids: CAISEPTGGSYNEQFF.

V usage is TRBV3-1 (or the pseudogene TRBV3-2) and J usage is TRBJ2-2; the D is unclear. CDR3 length equals 15 residues. Germline CDR1 and CDR2: LGHDT and YNNKEL (reference sequence). V dropped 4 bases and J dropped 0 bases, with 9 bases sitting between them. The CDR3 sequence is CASSRGPANTGELFF. The CDR3 coding sequence is TGTGCCAGCAGCCGAGGCCCCGCGAACACCGGGGAGCTGTTTTTT.

CDR3 coding DNA: TGTGCCAGCAGCTTGGGACCGCCTGGGCAGCCCCAGCATTTT. Translated: CASSLGPPGQPQHF. The V and J genes are TRBV11-2 and TRBJ1-5, with D possibly being TRBD1 (5 bases). Germline lookup yields CDR1 SGHAT and CDR2 FQNNGV. With 3 bases removed from V and 7 bases from J, the gap between germline ends came to 13 bases. The CDR3 has 14 residues.

This clone showed up just a few times. The J gene is TRBJ2-7, the V gene TRBV11-3, with D uncertain. Germline V CDR1 and CDR2: SGHNT, YENEEA. The V gene lost 0 bases and the J gene lost 5 bases, with 26 bases spanning the gap. This CDR3 comprises 19 residues. The CDR3 sequence is CASSLDDFKERPERDEQYF. The CDR3 nucleotides are TGTGCCAGCAGCTTAGATGATTTTAAGGAGCGACCCGAAAGGGACGAGCAGTACTTC.

The chain is built from TRBV6-5 and TRBJ2-7; D uncertain. CDR3 length: 12 amino acids. Germline V gene lookup returns CDR1 MNHEY and CDR2 SVGAGI. Trimming cost V 5 bases and J 5 bases, with 10 bases left between them. CDR3 residues: CASSRGPHEQYF. DNA of the CDR3: TGTGCCAGCAGTCGCGGACCTCACGAGCAGTACTTC.

There are a few counts of this clone. CDR3 sequence: CASSTLTSLRYF. CDR3 nucleotide sequence: TGTGCCAGCAGTACCTTGACTAGCCTCCGGTATTTT. The chain combines TRBV6-2 or TRBV6-3 with TRBJ2-3; 7 bases agree with TRBD2. Germline CDR1 and CDR2: MNHEY and SVGEGT. The V segment lost 5 bases and the J segment 14 bases; nucleotides outside the gene matches: 10. This CDR3 contains 12 residues.

This clone was detected only once. The CDR3: CASSSTTGVYEQYF. The CDR3, as DNA: TGTGCCAGCAGCTCGACGACAGGAGTCTACGAGCAGTACTTC. This chain joins TRBV7-9 and TRBJ2-7, with D possibly TRBD1 on 6 matching bases. Germline loops: CDR1 SEHNR, CDR2 FQNEAQ (reference sequence). The V and J ends lost 4 bases and 3 bases respectively, with 13 bases between them. The CDR3 spans 14 residues.

This sequence joins TRBV7-3 and TRBJ2-1, with TRBD1 as a possible D gene (5 bases). The length of the CDR3 is 14 residues. Deletions cut 4 bases from V and 10 bases from J, with 17 bases between. CDR1 is SGHTA and CDR2 is FQGTGA in the germline V gene. CDR3 in amino acids: CASSYRTTTDEQFF. CDR3 bases: TGTGCCAGCAGCTATAGGACAACCACAGACGAGCAGTTCTTC.

The chain couples TRBV29-1 to TRBJ1-3; D is ambiguous. The CDR3 loop spans 12 amino acids. Germline loops: CDR1 SQVTM, CDR2 ANQGSEA. Trimming pared 4 bases from V and 2 bases from J, leaving 6 bases between. The CDR3 loop reads CSVGGPGNTIYF. The CDR3 bases are TGCAGCGTTGGAGGGCCTGGAAACACCATATATTTT.

The V call is TRBV5-1, the J call TRBJ2-3; 8 nucleotides line up with TRBD1. The CDR3 sequence is 15 residues long. The V segment lost 0 bases and the J segment 0 bases; nucleotides outside the gene matches: 0. Germline V lookup: CDR1 SGHRS, CDR2 YFSETQ. CDR3 protein: CASSLGDRSTDTQYF. In DNA, the CDR3 is TGCGCCAGCAGCTTGGGGGACAGGAGCACAGATACGCAGTATTTT.

This clone was seen a single time. Distinct nucleotide sequences in the sample also encode this CDR3. The chain uses TRBV7-8 and TRBJ1-4, with D possibly TRBD1 on 5 matching bases. Per the germline V gene, CDR1 is SGHVS and CDR2 is FQNEAQ. The CDR3 runs 12 residues. Trimming pared 5 bases from V and 7 bases from J, leaving 8 bases between. The CDR3 protein is CASSPGGEKLFF. CDR3 nucleotide sequence: TGTGCCAGCAGCCCCGGGGGTGAAAAACTGTTTTTT.

The chain is built from TRBV6-5 and TRBJ2-5; TRBD1 might be the D (5 bases). From germline, CDR1 is MNHEY and CDR2 SVGAGI. The CDR3 is 13 amino acids. With 6 bases removed from V and 1 base from J, the gap between germline ends came to 9 bases. The chain's CDR3 is CASRQVGQETQYF. In DNA form, the CDR3 reads TGTGCCAGCAGACAGGTCGGCCAAGAGACCCAGTACTTC.

The chain uses TRBV28 and TRBJ1-2; D is perhaps TRBD1 (5 bases). Trimming took off 5 bases at V and 2 bases at J, with 12 bases between the two ends. CDR3 length: 14 amino acids. Germline CDR1 MDHEN, CDR2 SYDVKM. The chain's CDR3 is CASSAYRSNYGYTF. CDR3 coding DNA: TGTGCCAGCAGTGCCTACAGGTCCAACTATGGCTACACCTTC.

This chain uses TRBV7-9 with TRBJ2-7, with 8 bases aligning to TRBD2. Germline V gene data show CDR1 as SEHNR and CDR2 as FQNEAQ (reference sequence). After removal of 1 base from V and 0 bases from J, the junction contained 11 bases not matched to a gene. The CDR3 is 18 residues long. Here the CDR3 DNA reads TGTGCCAGCAGCTTAGGAGGAGGTAGCGGGGTCGCCTCCTACGAGCAGTACTTC. It translates to CASSLGGGSGVASYEQYF.

This clone was seen a single time. The gene calls are TRBV28 and TRBJ1-1; D is perhaps TRBD1 (5 bases). The CDR3 spans 13 residues. Trimming left V 7 bases short and J 1 base short, with 10 bases between. Germline V lookup: CDR1 MDHEN, CDR2 SYDVKM. This CDR3 reads CASTITGNTEAFF. CDR3 nucleotides: TGTGCCAGCACTATAACAGGGAACACTGAAGCTTTCTTT.

The genes are TRBV24-1 and TRBJ1-5; possibly TRBD1 for D (5 bases). Germline loops: CDR1 KGHDR, CDR2 SFDVKD. The length of the CDR3 is 15 residues. Trimming pared 4 bases from V and 4 bases from J, leaving 13 bases between. CDR3 loop: CATSEGGSGNQPQHF. For the CDR3, the DNA is TGTGCCACCAGTGAGGGGGGGTCGGGGAATCAGCCCCAGCATTTT.